This TCR beta chain appears in the sequencing data of a study of cytomegalovirus exposure and HLA in healthy donors (dated by TCRdb to 2015 to 2018). Looking at the study overall: An earlier analysis of 587 of the donors reported about 280 Gb of sequence data and 95 million to 140 million unique TCR beta sequences obtained from about 200 million T cells. On average, approximately 250,000 unique TCR beta nucleotide sequences were sequenced per donor among some 420 genotyped donors of the cohort, with about 17% of those sequences being non-productive. All discovery cohort repertoires had been generated using a single sequencing platform. The aim of the study was to test whether cataloging public T cell receptors could identify signatures of past pathogen exposure. Rather than drawing on any new phenotypic data, the later analysis identified candidate immune exposures from TCR beta sequences and the way those sequences occurred across donors. Class I and class II HLA loci were covered by the typing at four-digit resolution. Besides the first cohort of roughly 660 subjects, a separate validation cohort made up of over 95 different subjects was used. Several DR-DQ haplotypes were treated as single units for association and clustering because of strong linkage in the cohort. The study profiled the T cell repertoires of under 850 subjects by immunosequencing and related them to cytomegalovirus serostatus. A later genetic analysis took genome-wide SNP genotypes for 398 of the 666 donors and used that subset as a discovery cohort. Donor age, sex, ethnicity and CMV serostatus were collected together with the repertoire data. A later analysis re-examined previously published TCR beta repertoires from just over 650 donors and added high-resolution HLA genotyping to investigate patterns of TCR occurrence. The number of donors typed differed by locus, with roughly 629-640 for A, B, C, DRB1 and DQB1, around 500 for DQA1, 600 to 610 for DPA1, and about 450 for DPB1. About 300 gigabases of sequencing data and approximately 80 million unique TCR sequences were included in an early release covering over 600 HLA-typed donors. In an earlier analysis of about 590 of the donors, high-throughput TCR beta sequencing was used to judge whether each TCR beta V gene segment behaved as functional or pseudogenic. Of the 398 genotyped donors, roughly 85% fell in the genetic ancestry cluster associated with self-reported Caucasian donors. The study combined high-throughput TCR immunosequencing, statistical association of individual TCRs with disease status, and machine learning to predict cytomegalovirus infection status. What the study reported, not specific to this receptor: A further reported finding was that TCR beta sequences accurately predicted the HLA-A and HLA-B alleles for most subjects in the first cohort. Some IMGT-functional V segments, including TRBV6-2 and TRBV6-3, could not be told apart with the 87-base-pair reads, so those segments were excluded. In a later analysis, 16,951 TCR beta sequences were associated with specific HLA alleles at a false discovery rate of 0.05. Broadly in line with IMGT annotations, most TCR beta V segments showed up in productive rearrangements about 87% or about 30% of the time in an earlier analysis of several hundred of the donors. The only immune exposure information available for the cohort was CMV serostatus. Some 15 rarely observed V segments, including chromosome 9 orphons, were excluded from the earlier analysis of approximately 500 of the donors because counts were too low. In a later analysis, most CMV-associated TCR beta chains were found to appear HLA-restricted, with HLA associations seemingly driven largely by CMV exposure. In a later analysis, HLA-associated TCR beta chains were found to be more clonally expanded and to have lower generation probabilities than equally common non-associated chains. This cohort had only TCR beta chains sequenced, and the lack of alpha or paired-chain data limited which features could be detected. Roughly uniform sequencing depth across donors was assumed in presence/absence analyses, although this assumption may not hold. While some public TCRs were present in many individuals, most TCR sequences turned up only very rarely across donors. The authors suggested that the approach could potentially be extended to other disease states and immunological phenotypes. The study listed 164 TCR beta chains as associated with cytomegalovirus. In a later genetic analysis, a missense DCLRE1C variant was associated with V-gene and J-gene trimming of TCR beta chains, and the association was replicated in an independent cohort. According to a later genetic analysis, donors in an Asian-associated ancestry cluster had fewer N-insertions in productive TCRs than the approximately 650-donor mean. Strong co-occurrence of HLA alleles, especially DR and DQ, made assigning TCR associations to individual alleles difficult. Linkage disequilibrium might explain the correlated functional status among segregating V segments, but an unknown experimental factor could not be ruled out. The classifier was reported to diagnose cytomegalovirus status with high specificity and sensitivity in both the original and validation cohorts. In a later analysis, several top co-occurrence clusters were reported to appear linked to parvovirus B19, influenza, CMV and Epstein-Barr virus. The sequencing pipeline was judged likely to have produced a cluster of highly shared sequence variants as a technical artifact. HLA typing was unavailable for some donors at each locus, so association tests used only the typed subset. According to a later analysis, TCR association rates differed among HLA loci, with DRB1 alleles showing the most associated TCRs and HLA-C alleles showing the fewest. A few of the identified cytomegalovirus-associated TCR beta chains were confirmed in vitro to be specific for cytomegalovirus antigens.

The cohort was made up of roughly 670 healthy bone marrow donors. Cohort members were all nominally healthy when sampled, although unrecorded immune exposures were likely present. The donor was CMV seropositive and belonged to the group of 250 to 300 seropositive cohort members. A peripheral blood sample was provided by each donor, and peripheral blood mononuclear cells were used for TCR beta sequencing. The Qiagen DNeasy Blood Extraction Kit was used to extract genomic DNA from the blood cell samples. The protocol used for the library was the immunoSEQ multiplex PCR assay. For the multiplex PCR, a mixture combining 60 forward primers for TCR Vbeta segments and 13 reverse primers for TCR Jbeta segments was used. A multiplex PCR assay on genomic DNA amplified the CDR3 region of rearranged TCR beta genes. The amplified TCR beta libraries were sequenced on the Illumina HiSeq System as 87-base-pair reads. Per the authors' processing: A later analysis tallied 75 million to 95 million unique TCR beta chains across the 666 repertoires, and approximately 11 million of those chains were shared by two or more donors. A nearest-neighbor algorithm error-corrected the raw reads and collapsed the reads into unique sequences, merging closely related sequences to remove PCR and sequencing errors. V, D and J gene segments were assigned by aligning CDR3 sequences to IMGT reference sequences. For a sequence to be retained, a match of at least six nucleotides was required to both a V gene segment and a J gene segment. A rearrangement was called productive if the CDR3 had no stop codons and remained in frame with V and J, and every other rearrangement was called non-productive. Following IMGT convention, CDR3 was defined as the stretch from the second conserved V-encoded cysteine up to the conserved J-encoded phenylalanine. The earlier analysis of 450 to 750 of the donors excluded any sequence lacking an unambiguous match to a single V gene segment. An earlier analysis of roughly 590 of the donors called V segments functional above 56.7% productive rearrangements and segregating when the between-donor standard deviation exceeded 5%. A statistical classification framework was built to diagnose cytomegalovirus status from the catalog of TCR beta chain sequences. In a later analysis, TCR nucleotide sequences were compared against IMGT/GENE-DB human TR gene sequences so that V and J genes could be assigned. In a later analysis, CDR3 sequences and most-parsimonious VDJ recombination scenarios were assigned using the TCRdist pipeline. In a later analysis, each TCR beta chain was defined by its CDR3 amino acid sequence together with its V-gene family, and reads without a unique V-gene family were excluded. To address suspected cross-contamination and a sequencing artifact, a later analysis removed 592 highly shared, low-generation-probability nucleotide sequences. In a later analysis, a clonal expansion index was calculated for each public chain from normalized within-repertoire ranks of inferred template counts. Generation probabilities in a later analysis came from a VDJ recombination model fitted to out-of-frame rearrangements, and those results were checked against IGoR. Hypergeometric tests were used in a later analysis to score TCR-TCR, TCR-HLA and TCR-CMV co-occurrence, with a repertoire-size bias correction applied to the TCR pairs. A later analysis estimated false discovery rates by permuting HLA or CMV assignments 20 times. A later analysis grouped co-occurring TCRs with DBSCAN, adding TCRdist sequence similarity when clustering within HLA-allele-positive subsets. Co-occurrence clustering excluded repertoires with fewer than 30,000 or more than 120,000 public chains, plus five with anomalous nucleotide sharing. Drawn from immuneACCESS, this table holds only the in-frame rearrangements with V and J called that TCRdb kept. Clones are partly lost; checked studies trace under half to an unresolved V gene and leave the rest unexplained. V and J calls and clone size are copied from that table; D and trimming were computed from the DNA. The sample data list around 94,000 clones, and roughly three quarters of these were observed just once. In total, the top ten clones hold 9.6% of the sample.

Inclusive of the bounding cysteine and phenylalanine, the CDR3 is 15 residues long. Left in the record is the CDR3 DNA by itself, 45 bases read in frame from the first base. The germline V end is reduced by 3 bases and the J end by 3 bases; junction bases left unmatched: 4. Looking up the germline V gene yields CDR1 MGHRA and CDR2 YSYEKL. To note about this clone: Its antigen remains unidentified. Within one base of it there is no much larger clone, and no base qualities were kept.

Sequences were obtained from PBMCs. Here the chain combines TRBV4-1 and TRBJ1-1; 10 of the junction bases match TRBD1. The TCR sequence derives from a male donor in good health and CMV-seropositive. CDR3 sequence: CASSHPGQGDTEAFF. The nucleotides read TGCGCCAGCAGCCACCCTGGACAGGGGGACACTGAAGCTTTCTTT.